These 16 T cell receptor beta chains were all obtained from the same sample, sequenced in a study of CD8 T cells in Susac syndrome. When the RNA was reverse transcribed, random hexamers were used with an input of about 0.5 to 1 ug. TCRdb analysed the immunoSEQ multiplex PCR reads with MiXCR anew, one entry per CDR3 protein. This sample has roughly 120,000 distinct CDR3 sequences, with over 90% found just once. The specimen sequenced was CD8+ T cells from PBMCs. Receptors originate from a human donor with multiple sclerosis.

The gene calls are TRBV7-2 and TRBJ2-3; 13 bases line up with TRBD2. V was pared by 5 bases and J by 6 bases, with 11 bases of the junction left unmatched. The CDR3 spans 17 residues. Germline V lookup: CDR1 SGHTA, CDR2 FQGNSA. The CDR3 DNA follows: TGTGCCAGCAGCCTACGGACTAGCGGGAGACGGTGGGATACGCAGTATTTT. As protein: CASSLRTSGRRWDTQYF.

The V call is TRBV6-5, the J call TRBJ1-1; TRBD1 is a possible D gene (6 bases). There are 15 residues in the CDR3. Germline V lookup: CDR1 MNHEY, CDR2 SVGAGI. The germline V and J ends were trimmed by 0 bases and 1 base, with 9 bases remaining between them. The CDR3 bases are TGTGCCAGCAGTTACTCGATAGGGGGGAACACTGAAGCTTTCTTT. As protein: CASSYSIGGNTEAFF.

J is TRBJ2-5 and V is TRBV15; 7 bases are shared with TRBD2. J gave up 1 base and V 3 bases, and 8 bases lay outside the gene matches. The CDR3 sequence is 16 residues long. Per germline, CDR1 LNHNV and CDR2 YYDKDF (reference sequence). The CDR3 loop is CATSRLQGGPQETQYF. CDR3 in DNA: TGTGCCACCAGCAGGCTGCAGGGAGGGCCCCAAGAGACCCAGTACTTC.

The chain uses TRBV28 and TRBJ2-3; TRBD1 matches at 9 bases. The CDR3 contains 17 residues. Germline lookup yields CDR1 MDHEN and CDR2 SYDVKM. With 2 bases clipped from V and 1 base from J, the junction kept 7 bases outside the gene matches. The CDR3 region is CASSLVGQGPRTDTQYF. CDR3 in DNA: TGTGCCAGCAGTTTAGTGGGACAGGGACCACGCACAGATACGCAGTATTTT.

This chain connects TRBV12-3 or TRBV12-4 to TRBJ2-1, with 9 bases aligning to TRBD2. After removal of 3 bases from V and 4 bases from J, the junction contained 7 bases not matched to a gene. The CDR3 contains 16 residues. CDR3 DNA sequence: TGTGCCAGCAGTTTCGCCCTAGCGGGGCGGTACAATGAGCAGTTCTTC. Protein product: CASSFALAGRYNEQFF.

The CDR3 sequence: CASWTGNTEAFF. The DNA for the CDR3 is TGTGCCAGTTGGACAGGGAACACTGAAGCTTTCTTT. The rearrangement joins TRBV27 to TRBJ1-1; 7 bases line up with TRBD1. V shed 9 bases and J 1 base; nucleotides not matched to a gene: 2. This CDR3 has 12 amino acids. Germline V gene data show CDR1 as MNHEY and CDR2 as SMNVEV (reference sequence).

The chain recombines TRBV9 with TRBJ1-1; 7 bases are shared with TRBD1. Germline CDR1 reads SGDLS; CDR2 reads YYNGEE. Germline trimming cut 6 bases from V and 5 bases from J; bases unmatched to any gene: 10. The CDR3 is 14 residues long. CDR3 region: CASNSGQGGTEAFF. The CDR3 bases are TGTGCCAGCAACTCCGGGCAGGGGGGGACTGAAGCTTTCTTT.

J is TRBJ2-7 and V is TRBV7-8; D possibly uses TRBD1 or TRBD2 (7 bases each). Germline V gives CDR1 SGHVS, CDR2 FQNEAQ. Trimming took off 1 base at V and 5 bases at J, with 15 bases between the two ends. CDR3 length equals 15 residues. CDR3 DNA: TGTGCCAGCAGCTTAGGCTACAGGGGAGGGAACGAGCAGTACTTC. Protein sequence: CASSLGYRGGNEQYF.

The chain couples TRBV29-1 to TRBJ1-2; 8 bases line up with TRBD1. The CDR3 contains 14 residues. With V trimmed by 8 bases and J by 2 bases, 10 bases remained unmatched. Germline CDR1 and CDR2: SQVTM and ANQGSEA. CDR3 sequence: CSFGQGRSNYGYTF. CDR3 nucleotide sequence: TGCAGCTTTGGACAGGGCAGGTCAAACTATGGCTACACCTTC.

CDR3 protein: CASSWTSELNTEAFF. The DNA for the CDR3 is TGCGCCAGCAGCTGGACGAGTGAATTGAACACTGAAGCTTTCTTT. The rearrangement links TRBV5-1 to TRBJ1-1, with D unclear. The V gene's germline CDR1 is SGHRS and CDR2 YFSETQ. Deletions cut 3 bases from V and 0 bases from J, with 12 bases between. This CDR3 region has 15 residues.

This clonotype was seen a single time. The CDR3 reads CASAIIQGSYEQYF. The CDR3 DNA follows: TGTGCCAGCGCGATAATACAGGGTTCCTACGAGCAGTACTTC. This sequence joins TRBV6-5 and TRBJ2-7; D is perhaps TRBD1 (6 bases). This CDR3 contains 14 residues. The germline V gene has CDR1 MNHEY and CDR2 SVGAGI. The ends were cut back, 8 bases at V and 1 base at J, with 15 bases in the middle.

The V and J genes are TRBV13 and TRBJ2-1, with 11 bases identical to TRBD2. J lost 5 bases, V lost 3 bases, and 6 bases had no gene match. CDR3 size: 16 residues. CDR1 and CDR2 from the germline V gene are PRHDT and FYEKMQ (reference sequence). The CDR3 here is CASSFSGGALDNEQFF. The DNA for the CDR3 is TGTGCCAGCAGCTTTAGCGGGGGGGCCTTGGACAATGAGCAGTTCTTC. Complete variable domain (other parts from reference TRBV13 and TRBJ2-1): AAGVIQSPRHLIKEKRETATLKCYPIPRHDTVYWYQQGPGQDPQFLISFYEKMQSDKGSIPDRFSAQQFSDYHSELNMSSLELGDSALYFCASSFSGGALDNEQFFGPGTRLTVL.

The chain employs TRBV27 and TRBJ1-1, with D hard to call. Deletions cut 3 bases from V and 6 bases from J, with 11 bases between. The V gene's germline CDR1 is MNHEY and CDR2 SMNVEV (reference sequence). This CDR3 region has 13 residues. The CDR3 is CASSLGGSAEAFF. CDR3 nucleotides: TGTGCCAGCAGTTTGGGAGGTTCGGCTGAAGCTTTCTTT.

The CDR3 region has the DNA TGCGCCAGCAGCTTTGGACTAGCGGGAAACACCGGGGAGCTGTTTTTT. Its translation is CASSFGLAGNTGELFF. The chain couples TRBV5-1 to TRBJ2-2; 12 bases fit TRBD2. Per germline, CDR1 SGHRS and CDR2 YFSETQ. There are 16 residues in the CDR3. Trimming took 2 bases from V and 2 from J; bases not matched to a gene: 1.

This clonotype has a single count. This sequence joins TRBV9 and TRBJ2-3, with D possibly matching TRBD2 (6 bases). The CDR3 runs to 16 residues. Looked up from germline, CDR1 is SGDLS and CDR2 is YYNGEE. Deletions cut 4 bases from V and 0 bases from J, with 15 bases between. CDR3 DNA: TGTGCCAGCAGCCCCGGACTATCTCCTAGCACAGATACGCAGTATTTT. Translated: CASSPGLSPSTDTQYF.

V gene TRBV4-1 combines with J gene TRBJ1-3; D uncertain. The CDR3 totals 13 residues. CDR1 MGHRA and CDR2 YSYEKL come from the germline V gene. Trimming took 8 bases from V and 4 from J, leaving 12 bases between them. The CDR3 loop is CASALGEGNTIYF. The CDR3 DNA reads as TGCGCCAGCGCGCTTGGGGAAGGAAACACCATATATTTT.